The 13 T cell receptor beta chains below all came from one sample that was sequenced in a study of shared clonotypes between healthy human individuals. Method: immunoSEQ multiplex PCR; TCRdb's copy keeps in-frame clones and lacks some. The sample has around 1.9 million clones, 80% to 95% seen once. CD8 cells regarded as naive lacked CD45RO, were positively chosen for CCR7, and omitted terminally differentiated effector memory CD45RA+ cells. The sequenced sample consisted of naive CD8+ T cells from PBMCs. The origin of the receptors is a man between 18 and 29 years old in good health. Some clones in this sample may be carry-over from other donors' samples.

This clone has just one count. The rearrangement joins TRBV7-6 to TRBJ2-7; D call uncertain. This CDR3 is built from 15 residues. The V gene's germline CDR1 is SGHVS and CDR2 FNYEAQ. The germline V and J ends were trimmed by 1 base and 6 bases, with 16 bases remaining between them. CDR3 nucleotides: TGTGCCAGCAGCTTAGTTGTCGGTATTAACGGCGAGCAGTACTTC. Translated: CASSLVVGINGEQYF.

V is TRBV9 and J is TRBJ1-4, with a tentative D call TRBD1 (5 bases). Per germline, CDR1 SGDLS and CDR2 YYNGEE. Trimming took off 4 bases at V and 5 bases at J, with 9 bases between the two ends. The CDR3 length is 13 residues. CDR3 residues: CASSPGPNEKLFF. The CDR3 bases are TGTGCCAGCAGCCCGGGACCAAATGAAAAACTGTTTTTT.

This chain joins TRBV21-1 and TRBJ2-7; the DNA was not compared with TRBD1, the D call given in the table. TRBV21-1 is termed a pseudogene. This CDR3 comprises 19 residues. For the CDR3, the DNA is TGTGCCAGTACAGAGACCCCGGACAATCTGGGATCCTTCCCCTACGAGCAGTACTTC. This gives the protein CASTETPDNLGSFPYEQYF.

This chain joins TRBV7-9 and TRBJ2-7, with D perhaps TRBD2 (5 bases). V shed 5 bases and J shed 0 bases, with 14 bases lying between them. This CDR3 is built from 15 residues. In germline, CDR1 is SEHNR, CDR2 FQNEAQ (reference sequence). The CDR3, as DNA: TGTGCCAGCAGCCGCGAGGGAGAGGGCTCCTACGAGCAGTACTTC. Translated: CASSREGEGSYEQYF.

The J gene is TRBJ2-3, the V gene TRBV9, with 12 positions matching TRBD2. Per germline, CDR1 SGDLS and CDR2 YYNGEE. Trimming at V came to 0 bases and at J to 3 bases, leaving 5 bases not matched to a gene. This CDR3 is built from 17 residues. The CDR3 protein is CASSVDRTSGRTDTQYF. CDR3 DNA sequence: TGTGCCAGCAGCGTAGACAGAACTAGCGGGAGGACAGATACGCAGTATTTT.

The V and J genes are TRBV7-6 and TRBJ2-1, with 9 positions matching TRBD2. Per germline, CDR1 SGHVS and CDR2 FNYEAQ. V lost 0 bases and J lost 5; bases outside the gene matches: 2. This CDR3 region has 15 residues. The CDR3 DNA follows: TGTGCCAGCAGCTTAGCGGCTAGCGGGGACAATGAGCAGTTCTTC. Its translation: CASSLAASGDNEQFF.

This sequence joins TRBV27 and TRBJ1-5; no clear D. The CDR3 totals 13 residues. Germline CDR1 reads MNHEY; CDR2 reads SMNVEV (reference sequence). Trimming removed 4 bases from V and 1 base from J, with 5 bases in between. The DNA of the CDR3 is TGTGCCAGCAGTTCCCAGAGCAATCAGCCCCAGCATTTT. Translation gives CASSSQSNQPQHF.

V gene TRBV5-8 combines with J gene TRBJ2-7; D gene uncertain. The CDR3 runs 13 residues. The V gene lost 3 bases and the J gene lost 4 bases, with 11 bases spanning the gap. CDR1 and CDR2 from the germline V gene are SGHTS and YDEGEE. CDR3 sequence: CASSSTDHYEQYF. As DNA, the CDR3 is TGTGCCAGCAGCTCCACCGACCATTACGAGCAGTACTTC. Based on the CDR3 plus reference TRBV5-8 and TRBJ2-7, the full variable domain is EAGVTQSPTHLIKTRGQQATLRCSPISGHTSVYWYQQALGLGLQFLLWYDEGEERNRGNFPPRFSGRQFPNYSSELNVNALELEDSALYLCASSSTDHYEQYFGPGTRLTVT.

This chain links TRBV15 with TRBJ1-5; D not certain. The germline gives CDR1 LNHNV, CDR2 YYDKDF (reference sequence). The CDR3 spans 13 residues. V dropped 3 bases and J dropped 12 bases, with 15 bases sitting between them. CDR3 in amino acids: CATSSEIPGDQHF. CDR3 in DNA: TGTGCCACCAGCAGTGAGATACCGGGAGACCAGCATTTT.

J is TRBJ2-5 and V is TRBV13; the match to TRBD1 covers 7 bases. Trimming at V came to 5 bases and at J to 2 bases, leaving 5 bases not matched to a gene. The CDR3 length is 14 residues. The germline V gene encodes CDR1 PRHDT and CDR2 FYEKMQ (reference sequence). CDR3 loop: CASSPADRQETQYF. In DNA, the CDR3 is TGTGCCAGCAGCCCGGCGGACAGGCAAGAGACCCAGTACTTC.

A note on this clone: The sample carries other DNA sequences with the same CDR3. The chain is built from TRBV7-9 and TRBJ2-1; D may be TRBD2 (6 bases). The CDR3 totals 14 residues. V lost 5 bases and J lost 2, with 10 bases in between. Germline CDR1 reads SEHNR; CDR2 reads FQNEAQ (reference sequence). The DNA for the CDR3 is TGTGCCAGCAGCCCCACGGGGGCCTACAATGAGCAGTTCTTC. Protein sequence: CASSPTGAYNEQFF.

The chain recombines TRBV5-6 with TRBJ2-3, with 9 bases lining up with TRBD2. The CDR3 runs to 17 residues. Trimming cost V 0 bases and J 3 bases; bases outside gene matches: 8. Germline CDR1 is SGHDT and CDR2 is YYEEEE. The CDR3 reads CASSLGVAGARTDTQYF. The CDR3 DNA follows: TGTGCCAGCAGCTTGGGTGTAGCGGGAGCTCGGACAGATACGCAGTATTTT. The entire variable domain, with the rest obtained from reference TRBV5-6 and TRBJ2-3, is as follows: DAGVTQSPTHLIKTRGQQVTLRCSPKSGHDTVSWYQQALGQGPQFIFQYYEEEERQRGNFPDRFSGHQFPNYSSELNVNALLLGDSALYLCASSLGVAGARTDTQYFGPGTRLTVL.

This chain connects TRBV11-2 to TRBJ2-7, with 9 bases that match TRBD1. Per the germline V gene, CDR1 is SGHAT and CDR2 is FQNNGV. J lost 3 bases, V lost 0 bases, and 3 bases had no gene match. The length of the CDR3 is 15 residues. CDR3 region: CASSLEGTGFYEQYF. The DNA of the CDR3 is TGTGCCAGCAGCTTAGAAGGGACAGGGTTCTACGAGCAGTACTTC.